This TCR beta chain was found in a study of technical replicates of blood from several donors. Trimming removed 5 bases from V and 8 bases from J; junction bases left unmatched: 3. The V gene's germline CDR1 is SEHNR and CDR2 FQNEAQ (reference sequence). The CDR3 runs to 12 residues. The data were produced by immunoSEQ multiplex PCR, yet TCRdb's version contains in-frame clones alone and is incomplete. The sample carries tens of thousands of clones, about 96% recorded once. This rearrangement joins TRBV7-9 to TRBJ1-1; TRBD1 matches 9 bases. The receptor's source is a human donor in good health. The sequenced sample was T cells isolated from PBMCs. For the CDR3, the DNA is TGTGCCAGCAGCCTCGGACAGGGGGAAGCTTTCTTT. This sequence encodes CASSLGQGEAFF.